In this sample, the clone carrying this TCR beta chain turned up once. One base away lies a much larger clone, so this may be a sequencing read error. This entry comes from a study of tumor and adjacent non-tumor tissue in lung cancer. The template was RNA from unsorted bulk tissue. A modified ARM-PCR protocol with three rounds of nested PCR amplified TCRbeta. TCRdb processed the multiplex PCR reads anew with MiXCR; each CDR3 protein has one entry. The table has about 200,000 distinct CDR3 sequences, approximately 74% seen once. V lost 7 bases, J lost 4 bases, and 20 bases lay in between. The germline CDR1 and CDR2 sequences are MNHEY and SVGEGT. This CDR3 is 15 amino acids long.

J is TRBJ2-7 and V is TRBV6-2 or TRBV6-3, with TRBD1 as a possible D gene (5 bases). This TCR was recovered from a man between 60 and 75 years old with non-small cell lung cancer. Input material: lung tumor tissue. CDR3 DNA: TGTGCCAGCACCGATCGGATGGGGCCCAATTACGAGCAGTACTTC. Translating it yields CASTDRMGPNYEQYF.